These 18 T cell receptor beta chains were all obtained from the same sample, sequenced in a study of T-cell reconstitution after alpha-beta-depleted transplantation in children. The library targeted TCRbeta and was prepared with unique molecular identifiers. From the PCR reads, TCRdb called clonotypes with MiXCR, one entry per CDR3 protein. The sample lists about 610,000 distinct CDR3 sequences, under 12% occurring once. The sequencing used PBMCs from the stem cell graft donor, collected from the stem cell graft. All receptors come from a human donor who donated a stem cell graft to a child with acute myeloid leukemia.

In regard to this clonotype: The junction does not match germline at one end; this may be a read error. V usage is TRBV4-1 and J usage is TRBJ2-3, with D tentatively TRBD1 (7 bases). The CDR3 sequence is 17 residues long. The germline CDR1 and CDR2 sequences are MGHRA and YSYEKL. The CDR3 nucleotides read TGCACCAGCAGCCAAGGGGGCCTAGCGACCCGCACAGATACGCAGTATTTT. Translated: CTSSQGGLATRTDTQYF.

The table lists this clonotype with a few counts. CDR3 bases: TGTGCCAGCAGCCGAGGGTGGGCTAGCGGCTCCTACAATGAGCAGTTCTTC. Amino acids: CASSRGWASGSYNEQFF. The chain carries TRBV6-2 or TRBV6-3 and TRBJ2-1, with 7 bases fitting TRBD2. The CDR3 contains 17 residues. The germline CDR1 and CDR2 sequences are MNHEY and SVGEGT. Trimming removed 6 bases from V and 0 bases from J; junction bases left unmatched: 11.

A word on this clonotype: A junction boundary mismatches the germline segment, possibly from a read error. This rearrangement joins TRBV12-3 or TRBV12-4 to TRBJ2-3; 8 bases map to TRBD2. The CDR3 runs to 18 residues. The CDR3 DNA reads TGTACCAGCTGTTGGGGGATAATGAGCGGGAGAGGTGCAGATACGCAGTATTTT. Protein: CTSCWGIMSGRGADTQYF.

This clonotype was counted a few times. This rearrangement joins TRBV28 to TRBJ2-7; 10 bases are a match to TRBD1. Germline V lookup: CDR1 MDHEN, CDR2 SYDVKM. Germline trimming cut 3 bases from V and 6 bases from J; bases unmatched to any gene: 17. The CDR3 totals 18 residues. CDR3 in amino acids: CASSFLAGDRGLKGEQYF. As DNA, the CDR3 is TGTGCCAGCAGTTTCTTAGCTGGCGACAGGGGGCTTAAGGGCGAGCAGTACTTC.

This clonotype was observed many times. V gene TRBV15 combines with J gene TRBJ2-2, with 8 bases fitting TRBD1. J was trimmed by 2 bases and V by 0 bases; bases with no gene match: 8. Germline values: CDR1 LNHNV, CDR2 YYDKDF (reference sequence). This CDR3 region has 18 residues. For the CDR3, the DNA is TGTGCCACCAGCAGAGATGGTTTCGGACAGGGTAACACCGGGGAGCTGTTTTTT. Its protein is CATSRDGFGQGNTGELFF.

This clonotype was counted ten times or more. This chain uses TRBV6-5 with TRBJ2-2; D ambiguous. CDR1 and CDR2 from the germline V gene are MNHEY and SVGAGI. V gave up 6 bases and J gave up 6 bases, with 14 bases separating them. This CDR3 contains 14 residues. DNA for the CDR3: TGTGCCAGCAGCTACAGCACGCCGTCCGGGGAGCTGTTTTTT. It specifies CASSYSTPSGELFF.

This clonotype showed up just a few times. V usage is TRBV20-1 and J usage is TRBJ2-2, with a weak D call TRBD2 (5 bases). The germline V gene has CDR1 DFQATT and CDR2 SNEGSKA (reference sequence). V was trimmed by 0 bases and J by 7 bases, leaving 9 bases between them. This CDR3 is 13 amino acids long. This CDR3 is CSARDGSGGELFF. The CDR3 DNA reads as TGCAGTGCTAGAGATGGGAGCGGCGGGGAGCTGTTTTTT.

This clonotype was observed a handful of times. The chain joins TRBV29-1 to TRBJ2-7; 11 positions agree with TRBD2. Germline values: CDR1 SQVTM, CDR2 ANQGSEA. Trimming cost V 1 base and J 4 bases; bases outside gene matches: 9. There are 16 residues in the CDR3. In DNA form, the CDR3 reads TGCAGCGTTGAAGGGCGACTAGCGGGAAAACTATACGAGCAGTACTTC. Translating gives CSVEGRLAGKLYEQYF.

This clonotype showed up just a few times. The chain uses TRBV6-1 and TRBJ2-7, with D possibly being TRBD1 or TRBD2 (5 bases each). CDR1 and CDR2 from the germline V gene are MNHNS and SASEGT. This CDR3 region has 15 residues. Trimming removed 6 bases from V and 3 bases from J, with 18 bases in between. Here the CDR3 reads CASSPPGTKVYEQYF. The DNA for the CDR3 is TGTGCCAGCAGCCCGCCCGGGACCAAGGTCTACGAGCAGTACTTC.

This clonotype was counted only a few times. V usage is TRBV9 and J usage is TRBJ1-1; D unresolved. CDR1 SGDLS and CDR2 YYNGEE come from the germline V gene. Trimming took 3 bases from V and 5 from J, leaving 8 bases between them. CDR3 length: 12 amino acids. CDR3 amino acids: CASSGIWTEAFF. CDR3 DNA: TGTGCCAGCAGCGGAATATGGACTGAAGCTTTCTTT.

In its sample, this clonotype was seen many times. This chain connects TRBV7-8 to TRBJ1-1, with D possibly matching TRBD1 (5 bases). The CDR3 consists of 13 residues. The V and J ends lost 5 bases and 4 bases respectively, with 11 bases between them. Germline lookup yields CDR1 SGHVS and CDR2 FQNEAQ. The CDR3 DNA reads TGTGCCAGCAGCGTCAGGGTAGCCACTGAAGCTTTCTTT. Its protein is CASSVRVATEAFF.

The CDR3 region is CASSLERVGEQYF. CDR3 bases: TGCGCCAGCAGCTTGGAAAGGGTCGGCGAGCAGTACTTC. The V gene is TRBV5-1, the J gene TRBJ2-7; D is unresolved. CDR3 length: 13 amino acids. V lost 0 bases and J 6 bases, leaving 10 bases between the germline ends. Per germline, CDR1 SGHRS and CDR2 YFSETQ.

This clonotype has at least ten counts. The chain carries TRBV29-1 and TRBJ2-3; D is perhaps TRBD2 (5 bases). Germline CDR1 is SQVTM and CDR2 is ANQGSEA. V lost 8 bases, J lost 0 bases, and 12 bases lay in between. This CDR3 is built from 13 residues. CDR3 protein: CSQRRTSTDTQYF. The DNA of the CDR3 is TGCAGCCAACGGCGGACTAGCACAGATACGCAGTATTTT.

The rearrangement uses TRBV3-1 and TRBJ1-5; 7 bases align to TRBD1. CDR1 is LGHDT, CDR2 YNNKEL, per germline (reference sequence). The V and J ends lost 3 bases and 9 bases, in that order; junction bases with no gene match: 11. The CDR3 runs 15 residues. The CDR3 sequence is CASSQNRGPRGPQHF. The CDR3 nucleotides read TGTGCCAGCAGCCAGAACAGGGGCCCTCGTGGGCCCCAGCATTTT.

V and J are TRBV7-3 and TRBJ2-3; D is undetermined. V lost 6 bases and J lost 2, with 9 bases in between. This CDR3 has 13 residues. The germline V gene encodes CDR1 SGHTA and CDR2 FQGTGA. CDR3 sequence reads: CASRARITDTQYF. The CDR3 DNA is TGTGCCAGCAGGGCCCGAATCACAGATACGCAGTATTTT.

There are a few counts of this clonotype. The chain uses TRBV11-2 and TRBJ2-2; unclear D gene. The CDR3 totals 13 residues. V was pared by 3 bases and J by 6 bases, with 8 bases between. Germline-derived CDR1 and CDR2 are SGHAT and FQNNGV. In DNA form, the CDR3 reads TGTGCCAGCAGCTTCATAATCGCCGGGGAGCTGTTTTTT. This gives the protein CASSFIIAGELFF.

This clonotype was found many times. The chain recombines TRBV4-3 with TRBJ1-4; D is possibly TRBD1 (5 bases). The V end lost 6 bases, the J end lost 1 base, and 12 bases lay between the germline ends. Germline CDR1 is LGHNA and CDR2 is YSLEER. CDR3 length: 15 amino acids. CDR3 DNA: TGCGCCAGCAGTGGAACAGGAAGAACTAATGAAAAACTGTTTTTT. Translating it yields CASSGTGRTNEKLFF.

This clonotype has just a few counts. V gene TRBV7-2 combines with J gene TRBJ2-7, with TRBD2 matching 10 bases. The CDR3 loop spans 15 amino acids. The germline CDR1 and CDR2 sequences are SGHTA and FQGNSA. The J segment lost 1 base and the V segment lost 6 bases, leaving 6 bases of the junction unmatched. The chain's CDR3 is CASSRTSGASYEQYF. CDR3 coding DNA: TGTGCCAGCAGTAGGACTAGCGGCGCGTCCTACGAGCAGTACTTC.